The 32 T cell receptor beta chains below were found in one sample sequenced in a study of blood T cell repertoires in COVID-19. Here immunoSEQ multiplex PCR was the method, and the copy in TCRdb shows in-frame clones only, minus some. The table includes about 190,000 clones, about 85% detected once. What was sequenced was peripheral blood. The source is a man older than 75 with COVID-19, enrolled during active disease.

The V call is TRBV18, the J call TRBJ1-1, with 7 bases lining up with TRBD1. This CDR3 spans 16 amino acids. Germline CDR1 KGHSH, CDR2 LQKENI. V lost 2 bases and J lost 0; bases outside the gene matches: 6. In nucleotides, the CDR3 is TGTGCCAGCTCACCAGCGACAGGGAGTATGAACACTGAAGCTTTCTTT. It is translated as CASSPATGSMNTEAFF. The variable domain in full, with the rest retrieved from reference TRBV18 and TRBJ1-1, is NAGVMQNPRHLVRRRGQEARLRCSPMKGHSHVYWYRQLPEEGLKFMVYLQKENIIDESGMPKERFSAEFPKEGPSILRIQQVVRGDSAAYFCASSPATGSMNTEAFFGQGTRLTVV.

This rearrangement joins TRBV10-3 to TRBJ2-7; D unresolved. Trimming shortened V by 0 bases and J by 2 bases, and 8 bases separated the two germline ends. Germline CDR1 ENHRY, CDR2 SYGVKD. The CDR3 spans 14 residues. CDR3 coding DNA: TGTGCCATCAGTGAGTCGGGCAGTACCTACGAGCAGTACTTC. Protein: CAISESGSTYEQYF.

This chain links TRBV3-1 (or the pseudogene TRBV3-2) with TRBJ2-2; 7 bases are shared with TRBD2. This CDR3 comprises 14 residues. Germline V gene data show CDR1 as LGHDT and CDR2 as YNNKEL (reference sequence). The ends lost 1 base at V and 8 bases at J; junction bases unmatched: 4. The CDR3 coding sequence is TGTGCCAGCAGCCAAGCTGCGGGGGAAGGGGAGCTGTTTTTT. Translating it yields CASSQAAGEGELFF.

The V and J genes are TRBV7-9 and TRBJ1-2, with D hard to call. This CDR3 spans 18 amino acids. V dropped 6 bases and J dropped 4 bases, with 27 bases sitting between them. Germline CDR1 reads SEHNR; CDR2 reads FQNEAQ (reference sequence). CDR3 amino acids: CASRSASGAGISSYGYTF. For the CDR3, the DNA is TGTGCCAGCAGATCCGCCAGCGGAGCGGGCATTTCCTCCTATGGCTACACCTTC. Based on the CDR3 plus reference TRBV7-9 and TRBJ1-2, the full variable domain is DTGVSQNPRHKITKRGQNVTFRCDPISEHNRLYWYRQTLGQGPEFLTYFQNEAQLEKSRLLSDRFSAERPKGSFSTLEIQRTEQGDSAMYLCASRSASGAGISSYGYTFGSGTRLTVV.

This clone was counted once. The rearrangement links TRBV12-5 to TRBJ1-6; D is unresolved. The CDR3 length is 14 residues. The ends were cut back, 7 bases at V and 1 base at J, with 8 bases in the middle. CDR1 is LGHNT and CDR2 is FRNRAP in the germline V gene. The CDR3 DNA is TGTGCTAGTGTAGCGGATTCCTATAATTCACCCCTCCACTTT. Amino acids: CASVADSYNSPLHF.

The chain links TRBV12-3 or TRBV12-4 to TRBJ1-6; D might be TRBD1 (6 bases). CDR3 length equals 13 residues. The V gene lost 3 bases and the J gene lost 9 bases, with 9 bases spanning the gap. The CDR3, as DNA: TGTGCCAGCAGTTTGGACAGCACTTCACCCCTCCACTTT. It translates to CASSLDSTSPLHF.

The rearrangement uses TRBV7-9 and TRBJ1-5; 7 bases match TRBD1. Per the germline V gene, CDR1 is SEHNR and CDR2 is FQNEAQ (reference sequence). This CDR3 comprises 17 residues. Losses at the gene ends were 0 bases for V and 5 bases for J; bases not matched to a gene: 10. CDR3 in DNA: TGTGCCAGCAGCTTAGCGCTAATGACAGGGCAAGATCAGCCCCAGCATTTT. Protein product: CASSLALMTGQDQPQHF.

The J gene is TRBJ1-5, the V gene TRBV27; 7 bases are a match to TRBD1. The junction had 11 bases not matched to a gene; V was cut back by 6 bases and J by 0 bases. Germline assignment: CDR1 MNHEY and CDR2 SMNVEV (reference sequence). The CDR3 has 17 residues. The CDR3 DNA is TGTGCCAGCAGATCCCGCGGGACAGCTAATAGCAATCAGCCCCAGCATTTT. Amino acid sequence: CASRSRGTANSNQPQHF.

The rearrangement links TRBV5-8 to TRBJ1-5, with a possible D match to TRBD1 (5 bases). CDR1 is SGHTS and CDR2 is YDEGEE in the germline V gene. V dropped 2 bases and J dropped 1 base, with 7 bases sitting between them. There are 14 residues in the CDR3. Written as DNA, the CDR3 is TGTGCCAGCAGCTTCAGACAGAGCAATCAGCCCCAGCATTTT. This encodes CASSFRQSNQPQHF.

The J gene is TRBJ1-2, the V gene TRBV4-3, with D tentatively TRBD1 (6 bases). The CDR3 runs 15 residues. CDR1 is LGHNA and CDR2 is YSLEER in the germline V gene. V was clipped by 4 bases and J by 3 bases, with 15 bases between them. CDR3 loop: CASSPAPGTHYGYTF. The CDR3 nucleotides are TGCGCCAGCAGCCCCGCCCCTGGGACACACTATGGCTACACCTTC.

CDR3 sequence reads: CASSDGPHPAGEQFF. The CDR3 nucleotides are TGTGCCAGCAGTGATGGTCCACACCCGGCAGGGGAGCAGTTCTTC. The chain has TRBV25-1 and TRBJ2-1, with D possibly TRBD1 on 5 matching bases. This CDR3 has 15 residues. The V gene lost 3 bases and the J gene lost 10 bases, with 19 bases spanning the gap. The germline V gene has CDR1 MGHDK and CDR2 SYGVNS.

This chain connects TRBV5-1 to TRBJ2-5, with 7 bases aligning to TRBD2. Trimming at V came to 0 bases and at J to 3 bases, leaving 2 bases not matched to a gene. Germline lookup yields CDR1 SGHRS and CDR2 YFSETQ. The CDR3 consists of 14 residues. The CDR3 DNA reads TGCGCCAGCAGCTTGGGGGGAGGGGAAGAGACCCAGTACTTC. It specifies CASSLGGGEETQYF.

This clone came up once. V and J are TRBV5-6 and TRBJ1-2, with D possibly matching TRBD1 (6 bases). CDR3 length: 15 residues. The germline V gene encodes CDR1 SGHDT and CDR2 YYEEEE. Deletions cut 0 bases from V and 2 bases from J, with 11 bases between. CDR3 bases: TGTGCCAGCAGCTTGGTCGGACAGTGGAACTATGGCTACACCTTC. It yields the protein CASSLVGQWNYGYTF.

CDR3 amino acids: CASSTTGDGAFF. CDR3 DNA sequence: TGTGCCAGTAGTACGACAGGGGATGGAGCTTTCTTT. The chain links TRBV19 to TRBJ1-1; the match to TRBD1 covers 8 bases. J gave up 10 bases and V 4 bases, and 5 bases lay outside the gene matches. Germline V gene lookup returns CDR1 LNHDA and CDR2 SQIVND (reference sequence). This CDR3 is 12 amino acids long.

The genes are TRBV10-2 and TRBJ1-6; TRBD1 agrees at 8 bases. J gave up 7 bases and V 7 bases, and 12 bases lay outside the gene matches. Germline CDR1 WSHSY, CDR2 SAAADI. This CDR3 is built from 16 residues. CDR3 nucleotide sequence: TGCGCCAGCACCCCGACAGGGGATTCTGTAAATTCACCCCTCCACTTT. Translation: CASTPTGDSVNSPLHF.

Of note for this clone: Additional DNA sequences in this sample encode the identical CDR3. This chain uses TRBV5-1 with TRBJ2-3; 9 bases are shared with TRBD1. Trimming removed 0 bases from V and 6 bases from J; junction bases left unmatched: 2. Per germline, CDR1 SGHRS and CDR2 YFSETQ. CDR3 length: 14 amino acids. The CDR3 sequence is CASSLDRGRDTQYF. CDR3 coding DNA: TGCGCCAGCAGCTTGGACAGGGGGCGTGATACGCAGTATTTT.

The chain uses TRBV7-9 and TRBJ1-6, with 8 bases fitting TRBD1. Germline CDR1 is SEHNR and CDR2 is FQNEAQ (reference sequence). The CDR3 runs to 17 residues. V was pared by 1 base and J by 11 bases, with 13 bases of the junction left unmatched. CDR3 DNA: TGTGCCAGCAGCTTAGTGACAGGGGTACAATTTAAGACACCCCTCCACTTT. This codes for CASSLVTGVQFKTPLHF.

V gene TRBV21-1 combines with J gene TRBJ2-5; the table's D call, TRBD2, was not checked against the DNA. TRBV21-1 is a documented pseudogene. The CDR3 covers 18 residues. CDR3 amino acids: CASSKRVPGWTADKTQYF. CDR3 DNA: TGTGCCAGCAGCAAAAGGGTCCCAGGCTGGACTGCTGATAAGACCCAGTACTTC.

The genes are TRBV7-9 and TRBJ1-1, with D possibly being TRBD1 (5 bases). The CDR3 is 15 amino acids. Trimming stripped 0 bases from V and 0 bases from J, with 8 bases between. Looked up from germline, CDR1 is SEHNR and CDR2 is FQNEAQ (reference sequence). CDR3 protein: CASSLALDMNTEAFF. As DNA, the CDR3 is TGTGCCAGCAGCTTAGCCCTGGACATGAACACTGAAGCTTTCTTT.

The genes are TRBV5-4 and TRBJ1-1, with D tentatively TRBD1 (5 bases). Germline lookup yields CDR1 SGHNT and CDR2 YYREEE (reference sequence). The CDR3 covers 15 residues. Deletions cut 0 bases from V and 6 bases from J, with 15 bases between. CDR3 region: CASSLARAREAEAFF. For the CDR3, the DNA is TGTGCCAGCAGCTTGGCCAGGGCACGAGAAGCTGAAGCTTTCTTT. Full variable domain (rest looked up from reference TRBV5-4 and TRBJ1-1): ETGVTQSPTHLIKTRGQQVTLRCSSQSGHNTVSWYQQALGQGPQFIFQYYREEENGRGNFPPRFSGLQFPNYSSELNVNALELDDSALYLCASSLARAREAEAFFGQGTRLTVV.

This chain joins TRBV7-2 and TRBJ2-5; D gene uncertain. Germline CDR1 SGHTA, CDR2 FQGNSA. This CDR3 has 14 residues. V lost 2 bases, J lost 5 bases, and 12 bases lay in between. CDR3 region: CASSLSPARETQYF. CDR3 nucleotides: TGTGCCAGCAGCTTATCCCCCGCCCGGGAGACCCAGTACTTC.

The rearrangement uses TRBV29-1 and TRBJ1-3, with D hard to call. The length of the CDR3 is 17 residues. CDR1 SQVTM and CDR2 ANQGSEA come from the germline V gene. The V end lost 5 bases, the J end lost 2 bases, and 22 bases lay between the germline ends. As DNA, the CDR3 is TGCAGCGTTTCTCCAATTGAGTACTCGGGTCCTGGAAACACCATATATTTT. The encoded protein is CSVSPIEYSGPGNTIYF.

CDR3 amino acids: CASSSQGSTEAFF. Written as DNA, the CDR3 is TGTGCCAGCAGCTCGCAGGGGAGCACTGAAGCTTTCTTT. This chain uses TRBV5-4 with TRBJ1-1; D may be TRBD1 (6 bases). Germline assignment: CDR1 SGHNT and CDR2 YYREEE (reference sequence). The ends were cut back, 3 bases at V and 4 bases at J, with 10 bases in the middle. This CDR3 is built from 13 residues.

J is TRBJ2-7 and V is TRBV7-2, with a possible D match to TRBD1 (6 bases). The germline CDR1 and CDR2 sequences are SGHTA and FQGNSA. The germline V and J ends were trimmed by 1 base and 6 bases, with 16 bases remaining between them. The CDR3 length is 15 residues. The CDR3 reads CASSLGGPISTEQYF. The CDR3 DNA follows: TGTGCCAGCAGCTTAGGGGGGCCAATTTCTACCGAGCAGTACTTC. Looking up the rest from reference TRBV7-2 and TRBJ2-7 gives the full variable domain: GAGVSQSPSNKVTEKGKDVELRCDPISGHTALYWYRQSLGQGLEFLIYFQGNSAPDKSGLPSDRFSAERTGGSVSTLTIQRTQQEDSAVYLCASSLGGPISTEQYFGPGTRLTVT.

The genes are TRBV5-1 and TRBJ2-3; D possibly corresponds to TRBD2 (6 bases). V shed 1 base and J shed 2 bases, with 8 bases lying between them. The CDR3 runs to 14 residues. CDR1 is SGHRS and CDR2 is YFSETQ in the germline V gene. In nucleotides, the CDR3 is TGCGCCAGCAGCTTGTCGGGGGACACAGATACGCAGTATTTT. It specifies CASSLSGDTDTQYF.

The chain links TRBV28 to TRBJ1-4, with TRBD1 matching over 7 bases. Germline assignment: CDR1 MDHEN and CDR2 SYDVKM. V shed 4 bases and J 8 bases; nucleotides not matched to a gene: 10. The CDR3 is 15 amino acids. The CDR3 region has the DNA TGTGCCAGCAGTTACGTACAGGGGAGCATCGAAAAACTGTTTTTT. Residues: CASSYVQGSIEKLFF.

The chain couples TRBV7-2 to TRBJ2-1, with TRBD2 identical over 11 bases. The V gene end was trimmed by 0 bases and the J gene end by 5 bases; junction bases not matched to a gene: 15. This CDR3 is 20 amino acids long. CDR1 and CDR2 from the germline V gene are SGHTA and FQGNSA. The CDR3, as DNA: TGTGCCAGCAGCTTAGCATTTCGTCTAGCGGGGGGACAGCCTCACAATGAGCAGTTCTTC. It yields the protein CASSLAFRLAGGQPHNEQFF.

This sequence joins TRBV10-2 and TRBJ2-7; D is possibly TRBD1 (6 bases). CDR3 length: 14 amino acids. Trimming took 0 bases from V and 5 from J, leaving 11 bases between them. Germline-derived CDR1 and CDR2 are WSHSY and SAAADI. CDR3 sequence (DNA): TGCGCCAGCAGTGAGTCAGATCCAGGGGACGAGCAGTACTTC. This gives the protein CASSESDPGDEQYF.

With respect to this clone: The sample holds other DNA sequences that translate to the same CDR3. V and J are TRBV5-1 and TRBJ2-3; unclear D gene. This CDR3 contains 12 residues. V lost 4 bases to trimming and J lost 1 base, with 4 bases between them. Germline V CDR1 and CDR2: SGHRS, YFSETQ. CDR3 coding DNA: TGCGCCAGCAGCCGGGGCACAGATACGCAGTATTTT. This gives the protein CASSRGTDTQYF.

The gene calls are TRBV10-3 and TRBJ2-3; 8 nucleotides agree with TRBD1. The J segment lost 1 base and the V segment lost 3 bases, leaving 6 bases of the junction unmatched. The CDR3 is 16 amino acids. Germline V gene sequence: CDR1 ENHRY, CDR2 SYGVKD. CDR3 bases: TGTGCCATCAGTGAAACAGGGGGAAGGGGCACAGATACGCAGTATTTT. It specifies CAISETGGRGTDTQYF.

The chain is built from TRBV10-3 and TRBJ2-3; 10 nucleotides agree with TRBD2. This CDR3 region has 17 residues. The germline V gene encodes CDR1 ENHRY and CDR2 SYGVKD. J was trimmed by 3 bases and V by 6 bases; bases with no gene match: 12. CDR3 sequence reads: CAIREEGAGGRTDTQYF. In DNA, the CDR3 is TGTGCCATCAGGGAGGAAGGAGCGGGGGGGCGGACAGATACGCAGTATTTT.

This rearrangement joins TRBV19 to TRBJ1-1, with a possible D match to TRBD1 (6 bases). Germline-derived CDR1 and CDR2 are LNHDA and SQIVND (reference sequence). This CDR3 has 15 amino acids. V was pared by 5 bases and J by 0 bases, with 13 bases between. CDR3 nucleotide sequence: TGTGCCAGTAGTGCCCCCGGGACATTGAACACTGAAGCTTTCTTT. Protein sequence: CASSAPGTLNTEAFF.